These 5 T cell receptor beta chains were sequenced from one sample in a study of cytotoxic CD8 clonotypes in ibrutinib-treated CLL. The data were produced by immunoSEQ multiplex PCR, yet TCRdb's version contains in-frame clones alone and is incomplete. This sample has 25,000 to 35,000 clones, with roughly 85% found just once. The material was PBMCs, obtained after 24 months of ibrutinib treatment. These receptor sequences come from a human donor with chronic lymphocytic leukemia.

The rearrangement joins TRBV6-1 to TRBJ1-2; a possible D gene is TRBD1 (5 bases). The CDR3 has 15 residues. Germline CDR1 MNHNS, CDR2 SASEGT. Trimming took 8 bases from V and 5 from J, leaving 21 bases between them. The CDR3 nucleotides read TGTGCCAGCTCCCCAGGACGCCGCGCAGGGTATGGCTACACCTTC. As protein: CASSPGRRAGYGYTF.

The V and J genes are TRBV27 and TRBJ1-1; D call uncertain. V was clipped by 2 bases and J by 1 base, with 11 bases between them. Germline values: CDR1 MNHEY, CDR2 SMNVEV (reference sequence). The CDR3 has 15 residues. CDR3 in DNA: TGTGCCAGCAGTTTAGGGATCCTAGCGAACACTGAAGCTTTCTTT. It yields the protein CASSLGILANTEAFF.

This clone was seen a few times. V and J are TRBV10-3 and TRBJ1-2; perhaps TRBD1 as D (6 bases). The CDR3 is made up of 15 amino acids. CDR1 and CDR2 (germline): ENHRY, SYGVKD. Trimming removed 10 bases at V and 5 bases at J, with 23 bases between. DNA of the CDR3: TGTGCCACCCAGCCGGGACAAGTATATAGTTATGGCTACACCTTC. It codes for CATQPGQVYSYGYTF.

This chain connects TRBV6-6 to TRBJ2-7, with D possibly matching TRBD1 (6 bases). Germline V CDR1 and CDR2: MNHNY, SVGAGI (reference sequence). V was clipped by 5 bases and J by 2 bases, with 10 bases between them. This CDR3 comprises 13 residues. CDR3 coding DNA: TGTGCCAGCAGTCGAGGGACAACCTACGAGCAGTACTTC. The encoded protein is CASSRGTTYEQYF.

The chain is built from TRBV5-4 and TRBJ2-2; D unclear. The germline V gene encodes CDR1 SGHNT and CDR2 YYREEE (reference sequence). The CDR3 is 14 amino acids. V was cut by 2 bases and J by 5 bases, with 10 bases left in between. The CDR3 loop is CASSFGRLTGELFF. As DNA, the CDR3 is TGTGCCAGCAGCTTCGGACGGCTAACCGGGGAGCTGTTTTTT.